A selection of T cell receptor beta chains follows, all from one sample in a study of cytomegalovirus exposure and HLA in healthy donors. Only in-frame clones appear in the TCRdb table, and some are missing; sequencing was by immunoSEQ multiplex PCR. The table has around 280,000 clones, roughly 90% seen once; the top ten hold about 2.3%. The source material was PBMCs. The receptors derive from a woman between 18 and 30 years old in good health and CMV-seronegative. The CDR3 runs from the conserved cysteine through the conserved F or W. A D gene is named only where the DNA matches it firmly. The size field is filled for only some rows; it gives once, few, many or a size class.

>TRBJ1-5|TRBV5-6|-|few
CASSFGENQPQHF
TGTGCCAGCAGCTTTGGAGAAAATCAGCCCCAGCATTTT
>TRBJ2-3|TRBV4-2|TRBD2|few
CASSQEAGGPDTQYF
TGTGCCAGCAGCCAAGAAGCGGGGGGGCCAGATACGCAGTATTTT
>TRBJ2-1|TRBV6-4|TRBD2|-
CASSPLAGGSSYNEQFF
TGTGCCAGCAGCCCTCTAGCGGGGGGGAGCTCCTACAATGAGCAGTTCTTC
>TRBJ2-3|TRBV7-6|-|-
CASSLVPSTTDTQYF
TGTGCCAGCAGCTTAGTGCCCTCTACCACAGATACGCAGTATTTT
>TRBJ2-3|TRBV5-1|-|-
CASSLAAYVADTQYF
TGCGCCAGCAGCTTGGCTGCCTACGTAGCGGATACGCAGTATTTT
>TRBJ2-5|TRBV4-1|TRBD1|-
CASSPSRDSVYQETQYF
TGCGCCAGCAGCCCGTCTCGGGACAGCGTGTACCAAGAGACCCAGTACTTC
>TRBJ1-3|TRBV7-9|-|-
CASSLRDSGNTIYF
TGTGCCAGCAGCCTACGGGACTCTGGAAACACCATATATTTT
>TRBJ2-7|TRBV29-1|TRBD1|-
CSGILGQGNSYEQYF
TGCAGCGGGATACTCGGACAGGGGAACTCGTACGAGCAGTACTTC
>TRBJ1-5|TRBV5-1|TRBD1|-
CASSLEGQGGQPQHF
TGCGCCAGCAGCTTGGAGGGGCAGGGGGGTCAGCCCCAGCATTTT
>TRBJ1-1|TRBV5-6|-|-
CASSPGETEAFF
TGTGCCAGCAGTCCGGGTGAGACTGAAGCTTTCTTT
>TRBJ2-3|TRBV7-3|TRBD2|once
CASSLTQRGAGTDTQYF
TGTGCCAGCAGCTTAACCCAGCGGGGGGCAGGCACAGATACGCAGTATTTT
>TRBJ2-1|TRBV11-3|TRBD2|once
CASSQGVAGGWDEQFF
TGTGCCAGCTCCCAGGGGGTAGCGGGGGGTTGGGATGAGCAGTTCTTC
>TRBJ2-7|TRBV14|TRBD1|-
CASSRSQGGSYEQYF
TGTGCCAGCAGCCGATCACAGGGGGGCTCCTACGAGCAGTACTTC
>TRBJ1-6|TRBV5-1|-|-
CASSLEGDNSPLHF
TGCGCCAGCAGCTTGGAGGGGGATAATTCACCCCTCCACTTT
>TRBJ2-2|TRBV12-5|TRBD1|-
CASGLGQGLAGELFF
TGTGCTAGTGGTCTGGGACAGGGATTGGCCGGGGAGCTGTTTTTT
>TRBJ2-3|TRBV18|-|-
CASSPQGTDTQYF
TGTGCCAGCTCACCCCAGGGGACAGATACGCAGTATTTT
>TRBJ1-1|TRBV7-9|-|once
CASSHEAGPWAFF
TGTGCCAGCAGCCACGAAGCGGGACCGTGGGCTTTCTTT
>TRBJ1-5|TRBV18|-|-
CASSPFPRVLANQPQHF
TGTGCCAGCTCACCATTTCCACGGGTTTTGGCAAATCAGCCCCAGCATTTT
>TRBJ2-3|TRBV11-2|-|once
CASSFGRDTDTQYF
TGTGCCAGCAGCTTTGGCCGGGATACAGATACGCAGTATTTT
>TRBJ2-7|TRBV11-2|-|-
CASSLRQGLIYEQYF
TGTGCCAGCAGCTTACGACAGGGACTGATCTACGAGCAGTACTTC
>TRBJ1-4|TRBV30|-|-
CAWSLTNEKLFF
TGTGCCTGGAGCCTAACTAATGAAAAACTGTTTTTT
>TRBJ2-2|TRBV10-1|-|-
CASRGRGASGELFF
TGCGCCAGCAGAGGGAGAGGAGCGAGCGGGGAGCTGTTTTTT
>TRBJ1-5|TRBV18|TRBD1|once
CASSPRGPSGNQPQHF
TGTGCCAGCTCACCAAGGGGGCCGAGTGGCAATCAGCCCCAGCATTTT
>TRBJ1-4|TRBV27|TRBD1|-
CASSGQGATNEKLFF
TGTGCCAGCAGCGGACAGGGGGCAACTAATGAAAAACTGTTTTTT
>TRBJ2-1|TRBV2|TRBD2|-
CASRDPGSGHYNEQFF
TGTGCCAGCAGGGACCCTGGTAGCGGGCATTACAATGAGCAGTTCTTC
>TRBJ2-3|TRBV5-1|TRBD1|-
CASSLGQGRDTQYF
TGCGCCAGCAGCTTGGGACAGGGGAGAGATACGCAGTATTTT
>TRBJ2-7|TRBV18|TRBD1|once
CASSLGTGFPYEQYF
TGTGCCAGCTCACTCGGGACAGGGTTTCCCTACGAGCAGTACTTC
>TRBJ2-7|TRBV11-2|-|-
CASSFYRISRDRRNYEQYF
TGTGCCAGCAGCTTTTATCGTATAAGTCGAGACAGGCGAAACTACGAGCAGTACTTC
>TRBJ1-2|TRBV19|-|-
CASSPWEDNYGYTF
TGTGCCAGTAGTCCCTGGGAGGACAACTATGGCTACACCTTC
>TRBJ1-2|TRBV9|-|-
CASTQRGGNYGYTF
TGTGCCAGCACCCAAAGGGGGGGGAACTATGGCTACACCTTC
>TRBJ1-1|TRBV5-1|-|-
CASSSTVAYNTEAFF
TGCGCCAGCAGCTCGACCGTAGCATACAACACTGAAGCTTTCTTT
>TRBJ2-3|TRBV27|-|-
CASSSLAGALTDTQYF
TGTGCCAGCAGTTCTCTGGCGGGGGCCCTCACAGATACGCAGTATTTT
>TRBJ1-4|TRBV11-2|-|-
CASQPRGYEKLFF
TGTGCCAGCCAGCCAAGGGGGTATGAAAAACTGTTTTTT
>TRBJ2-7|TRBV6-6|TRBD1|-
CASSGGQGFHEQYF
TGTGCCAGCAGTGGGGGACAGGGGTTCCACGAGCAGTACTTC
>TRBJ1-2|TRBV9|-|-
CASSASSGYGYTF
TGTGCCAGCAGCGCAAGCTCAGGGTATGGCTACACCTTC
>TRBJ2-7|TRBV4-1|TRBD1|-
CASSQEAGGISYEQYF
TGCGCCAGCAGCCAAGAGGCAGGGGGCATATCCTACGAGCAGTACTTC
>TRBJ1-3|TRBV2|-|-
CASSEVSFIGNTIYF
TGTGCCAGCAGTGAGGTCAGTTTCATTGGAAACACCATATATTTT
>TRBJ2-7|TRBV6-6|TRBD2|-
CASSQLAGGPYEQYF
TGTGCCAGCAGTCAACTAGCGGGGGGCCCTTACGAGCAGTACTTC
>TRBJ1-4|TRBV7-6|TRBD1|-
CASSSGQGLNEKLFF
TGTGCCAGCAGCTCCGGACAGGGGCTTAATGAAAAACTGTTTTTT
>TRBJ1-3|TRBV27|-|-
CASSLTGLGNTIYF
TGTGCCAGCAGTTTAACAGGGTTGGGAAACACCATATATTTT
>TRBJ1-1|TRBV5-1|-|-
CASSLVLPDTEAFF
TGCGCCAGCAGCTTGGTTTTGCCGGACACTGAAGCTTTCTTT
>TRBJ2-2|TRBV6-5|-|-
CASSYLGQNTGELFF
TGTGCCAGCAGTTACTTGGGACAGAACACCGGGGAGCTGTTTTTT
>TRBJ2-3|TRBV9|TRBD2|-
CASTLRSGGADTQYF
TGTGCCAGCACCTTGCGGAGCGGGGGCGCAGATACGCAGTATTTT
>TRBJ2-3|TRBV5-1|TRBD1|-
CASSPGQGSTDTQYF
TGCGCCAGCAGCCCGGGACAGGGGAGCACAGATACGCAGTATTTT
>TRBJ2-1|TRBV9|TRBD1|-
CASSPPPGQNEQFF
TGTGCCAGCAGCCCCCCCCCGGGACAGAATGAGCAGTTCTTC
>TRBJ2-7|TRBV6-5|-|-
CASSYYRSYEQYF
TGTGCCAGCAGTTACTACAGGTCCTACGAGCAGTACTTC
>TRBJ2-5|TRBV5-1|TRBD1|-
CASTPPGGETQYF
TGCGCCAGCACCCCCCCAGGGGGAGAGACCCAGTACTTC
>TRBJ2-7|TRBV7-9|-|-
CASSLGSLWGVYEQYF
TGTGCCAGCAGCTTGGGGTCCTTATGGGGGGTCTACGAGCAGTACTTC
>TRBJ2-2|TRBV4-2|-|-
CASSHVSTGELFF
TGTGCCAGCAGCCATGTCTCCACCGGGGAGCTGTTTTTT